This T cell receptor (beta chain) derives from a study of control samples from healthy donors and cancer patients (dated by TCRdb to about 2020). The CDR3 numbers 14 residues from cysteine through phenylalanine. Only the CDR3 DNA stays, 42 bases, in frame from base 1. From the germline V gene, CDR1 is KGHSH and CDR2 is LQKENI. V is pared back by 4 bases and J by 11 bases, with 18 bases lying between the germline termini. The library was prepared using the immunoSEQ multiplex PCR assay. Entries here come from immuneACCESS through TCRdb and include only in-frame sequences with V and J called. Some clones fail to appear in such tables; in the studies checked, an unresolved V gene covers under half of the shortfall, and the cause of the remainder is unknown. The sample includes almost 85,000 clones, with around 83% observed a single time. In total, the top ten clones hold more than 9% of the sample. In the case of this clone: Its antigen is still unknown. No per-base quality is available; no much larger clone lies one base away.

The sequence links TRBV18 to TRBJ1-5; 6 matching bases give a weak D call of TRBD1. Sequencing input: PBMCs. The clonotype originates from a man between 60 and 70 years old with head and neck cancer. The CDR3 protein sequence reads: CASSLTGSVGSQHF. In nucleotides, the sequence is TGTGCCAGCTCACTCACAGGGAGCGTGGGGTCCCAGCATTTT.